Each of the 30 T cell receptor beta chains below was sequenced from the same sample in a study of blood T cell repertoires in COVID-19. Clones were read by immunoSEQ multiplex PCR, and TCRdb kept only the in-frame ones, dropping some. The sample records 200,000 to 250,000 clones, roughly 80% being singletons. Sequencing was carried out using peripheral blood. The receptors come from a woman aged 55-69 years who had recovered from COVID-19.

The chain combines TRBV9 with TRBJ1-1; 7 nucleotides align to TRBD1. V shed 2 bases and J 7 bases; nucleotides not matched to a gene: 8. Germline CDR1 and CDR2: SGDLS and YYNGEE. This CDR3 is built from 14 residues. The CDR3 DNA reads TGTGCCAGCAGCGTTACAGGGGCGCAGGGTGAAGCTTTCTTT. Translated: CASSVTGAQGEAFF. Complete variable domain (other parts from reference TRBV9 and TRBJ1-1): DSGVTQTPKHLITATGQRVTLRCSPRSGDLSVYWYQQSLDQGLQFLIQYYNGEERAKGNILERFSAQQFPDLHSELNLSSLELGDSALYFCASSVTGAQGEAFFGQGTRLTVV.

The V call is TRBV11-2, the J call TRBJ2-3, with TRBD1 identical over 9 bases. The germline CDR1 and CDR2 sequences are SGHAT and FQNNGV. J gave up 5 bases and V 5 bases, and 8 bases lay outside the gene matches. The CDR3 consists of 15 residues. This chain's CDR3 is CASSATGQGLDTQYF. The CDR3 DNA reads TGTGCCAGCAGCGCAACGGGACAGGGTTTAGATACGCAGTATTTT.

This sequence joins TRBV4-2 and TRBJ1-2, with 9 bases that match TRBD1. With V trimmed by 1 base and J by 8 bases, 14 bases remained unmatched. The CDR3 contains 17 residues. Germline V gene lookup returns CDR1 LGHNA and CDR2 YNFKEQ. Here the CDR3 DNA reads TGTGCCAGCAGCCAAGGACACCGGGACAGGGAGTTGGGGGGCTACACCTTC. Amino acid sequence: CASSQGHRDRELGGYTF.

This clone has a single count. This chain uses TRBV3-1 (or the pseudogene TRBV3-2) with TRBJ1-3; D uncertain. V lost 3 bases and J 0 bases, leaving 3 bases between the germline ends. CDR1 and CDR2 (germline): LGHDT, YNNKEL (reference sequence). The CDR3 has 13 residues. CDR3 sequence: CASSHRSGNTIYF. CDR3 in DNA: TGTGCCAGCAGCCACCGCTCTGGAAACACCATATATTTT.

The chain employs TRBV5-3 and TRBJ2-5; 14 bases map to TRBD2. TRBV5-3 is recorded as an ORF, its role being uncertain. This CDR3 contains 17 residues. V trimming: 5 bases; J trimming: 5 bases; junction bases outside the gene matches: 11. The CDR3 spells CARRTGTSGGPGETQYF. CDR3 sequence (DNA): TGTGCCAGAAGGACCGGGACTAGCGGGGGCCCGGGGGAGACCCAGTACTTC.

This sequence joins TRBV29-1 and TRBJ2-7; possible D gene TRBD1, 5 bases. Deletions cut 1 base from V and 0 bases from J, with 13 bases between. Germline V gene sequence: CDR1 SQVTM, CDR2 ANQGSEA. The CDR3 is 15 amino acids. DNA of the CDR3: TGCAGCGTTGAAGGCGGAGACAGTTACTCCTACGAGCAGTACTTC. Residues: CSVEGGDSYSYEQYF.

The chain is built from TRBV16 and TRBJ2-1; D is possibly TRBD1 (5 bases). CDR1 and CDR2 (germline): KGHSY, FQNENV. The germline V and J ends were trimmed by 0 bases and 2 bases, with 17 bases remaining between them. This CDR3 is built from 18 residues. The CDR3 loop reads CASSQSQGLRLTYNEQFF. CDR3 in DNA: TGTGCCAGCAGCCAATCCCAGGGCTTGAGGTTAACCTACAATGAGCAGTTCTTC.

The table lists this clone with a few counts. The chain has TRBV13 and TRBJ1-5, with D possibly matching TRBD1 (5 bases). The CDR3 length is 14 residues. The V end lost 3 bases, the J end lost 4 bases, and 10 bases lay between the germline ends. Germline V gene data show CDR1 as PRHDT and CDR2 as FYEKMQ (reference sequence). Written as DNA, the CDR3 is TGTGCCAGCAGCTTCCGACAGCAAAATCAGCCCCAGCATTTT. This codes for CASSFRQQNQPQHF. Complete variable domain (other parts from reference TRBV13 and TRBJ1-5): AAGVIQSPRHLIKEKRETATLKCYPIPRHDTVYWYQQGPGQDPQFLISFYEKMQSDKGSIPDRFSAQQFSDYHSELNMSSLELGDSALYFCASSFRQQNQPQHFGDGTRLSIL.

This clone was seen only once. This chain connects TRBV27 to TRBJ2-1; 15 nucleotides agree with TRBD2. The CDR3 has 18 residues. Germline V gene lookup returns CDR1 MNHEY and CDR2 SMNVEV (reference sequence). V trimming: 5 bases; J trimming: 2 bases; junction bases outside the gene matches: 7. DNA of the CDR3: TGTGCCAGCAGTCTCTTCGGACTAGCGGGGGGGACCTACAATGAGCAGTTCTTC. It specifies CASSLFGLAGGTYNEQFF.

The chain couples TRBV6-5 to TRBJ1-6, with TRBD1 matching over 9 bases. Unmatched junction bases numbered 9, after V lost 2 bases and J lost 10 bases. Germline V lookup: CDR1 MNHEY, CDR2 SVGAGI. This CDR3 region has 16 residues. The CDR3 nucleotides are TGTGCCAGCAGTTACGCGGGACAGGGTAGAGAATCACCCCTCCACTTT. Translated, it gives CASSYAGQGRESPLHF.

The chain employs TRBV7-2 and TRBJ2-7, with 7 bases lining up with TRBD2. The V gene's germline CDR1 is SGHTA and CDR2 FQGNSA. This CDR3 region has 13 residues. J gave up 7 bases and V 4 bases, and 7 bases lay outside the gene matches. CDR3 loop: CASSSPAGGEQYF. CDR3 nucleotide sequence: TGTGCCAGCAGCTCACCCGCCGGGGGGGAGCAGTACTTC.

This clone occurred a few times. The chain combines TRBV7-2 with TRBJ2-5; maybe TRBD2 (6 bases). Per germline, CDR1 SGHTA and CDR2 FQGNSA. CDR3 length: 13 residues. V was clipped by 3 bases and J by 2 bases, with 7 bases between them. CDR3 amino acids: CASSFSGQETQYF. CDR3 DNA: TGTGCCAGCAGCTTTAGCGGTCAAGAGACCCAGTACTTC.

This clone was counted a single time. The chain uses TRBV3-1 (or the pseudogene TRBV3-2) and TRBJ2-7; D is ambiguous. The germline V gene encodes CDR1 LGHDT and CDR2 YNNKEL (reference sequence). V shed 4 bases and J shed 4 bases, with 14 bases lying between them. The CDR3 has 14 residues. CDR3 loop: CASSLPLRPYEQYF. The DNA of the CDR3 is TGTGCCAGCAGCCTCCCCTTGCGGCCATACGAGCAGTACTTC.

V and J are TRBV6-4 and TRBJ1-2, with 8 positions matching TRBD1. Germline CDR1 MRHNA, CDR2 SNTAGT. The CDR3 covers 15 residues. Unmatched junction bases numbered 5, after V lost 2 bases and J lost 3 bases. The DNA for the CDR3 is TGTGCCAGCAGTGACGGGCCAGGGGGCCACTATGGCTACACCTTC. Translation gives CASSDGPGGHYGYTF.

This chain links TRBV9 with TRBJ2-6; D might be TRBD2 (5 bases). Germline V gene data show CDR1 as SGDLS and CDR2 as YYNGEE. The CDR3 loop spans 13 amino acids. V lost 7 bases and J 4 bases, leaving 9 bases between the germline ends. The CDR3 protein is CASGTGGANVLTF. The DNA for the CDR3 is TGTGCCAGCGGCACGGGAGGGGCCAACGTCCTGACTTTC.

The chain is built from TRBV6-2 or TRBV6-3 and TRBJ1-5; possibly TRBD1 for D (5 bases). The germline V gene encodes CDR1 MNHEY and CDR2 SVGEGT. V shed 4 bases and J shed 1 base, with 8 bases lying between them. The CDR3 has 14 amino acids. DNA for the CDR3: TGTGCCAGCAGTTCAGGGATGAGCAATCAGCCCCAGCATTTT. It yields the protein CASSSGMSNQPQHF.

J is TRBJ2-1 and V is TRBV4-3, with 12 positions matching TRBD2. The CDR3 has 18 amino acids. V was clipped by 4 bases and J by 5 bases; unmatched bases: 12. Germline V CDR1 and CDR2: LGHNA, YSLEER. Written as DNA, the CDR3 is TGCGCCAGCAGCCGCAAACTAGCGGGGGGTCTATTTAACAATGAGCAGTTCTTC. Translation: CASSRKLAGGLFNNEQFF.

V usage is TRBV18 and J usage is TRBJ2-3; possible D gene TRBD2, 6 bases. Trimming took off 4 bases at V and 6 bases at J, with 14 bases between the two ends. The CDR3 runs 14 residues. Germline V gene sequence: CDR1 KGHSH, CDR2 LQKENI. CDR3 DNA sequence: TGTGCCAGCTCACTAAGCGCTAGCGTGGATACGCAGTATTTT. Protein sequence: CASSLSASVDTQYF.

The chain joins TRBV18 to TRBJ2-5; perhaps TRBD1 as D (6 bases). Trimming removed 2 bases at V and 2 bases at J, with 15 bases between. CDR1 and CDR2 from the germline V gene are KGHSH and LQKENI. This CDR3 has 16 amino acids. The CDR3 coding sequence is TGTGCCAGCTCACCAATTGCCTCACAGGGACAAGAGACCCAGTACTTC. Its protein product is CASSPIASQGQETQYF.

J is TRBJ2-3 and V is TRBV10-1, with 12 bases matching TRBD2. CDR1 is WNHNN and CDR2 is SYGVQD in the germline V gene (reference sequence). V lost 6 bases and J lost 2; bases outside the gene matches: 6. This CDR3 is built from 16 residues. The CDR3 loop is CASSRTSGDLTDTQYF. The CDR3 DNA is TGCGCCAGCAGCCGGACTAGCGGGGACCTCACAGATACGCAGTATTTT.

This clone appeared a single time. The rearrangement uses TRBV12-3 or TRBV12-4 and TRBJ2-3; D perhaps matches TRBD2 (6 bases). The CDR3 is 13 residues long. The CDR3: CASGGSKADTQYF. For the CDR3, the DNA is TGTGCTTCTGGGGGGTCTAAGGCAGATACGCAGTATTTT.

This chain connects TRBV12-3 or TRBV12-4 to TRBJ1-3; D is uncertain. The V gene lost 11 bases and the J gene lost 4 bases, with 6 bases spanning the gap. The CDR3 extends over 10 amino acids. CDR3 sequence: CASGGNTIYF. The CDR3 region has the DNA TGTGCCTCAGGAGGAAACACCATATATTTT.

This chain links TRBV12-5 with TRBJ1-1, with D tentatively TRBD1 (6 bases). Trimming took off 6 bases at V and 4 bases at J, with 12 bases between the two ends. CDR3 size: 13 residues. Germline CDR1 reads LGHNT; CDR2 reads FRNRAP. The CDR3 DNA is TGTGCTAGTGGGAGAACAGGGAGCACTGAAGCTTTCTTT. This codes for CASGRTGSTEAFF.

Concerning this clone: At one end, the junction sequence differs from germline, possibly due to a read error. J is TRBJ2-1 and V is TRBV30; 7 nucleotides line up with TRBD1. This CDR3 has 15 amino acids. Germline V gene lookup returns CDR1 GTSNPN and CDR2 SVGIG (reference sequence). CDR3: CARSYGTASYNEQFF. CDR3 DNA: TGTGCCCGGAGTTATGGGACAGCATCCTACAATGAGCAGTTCTTC.

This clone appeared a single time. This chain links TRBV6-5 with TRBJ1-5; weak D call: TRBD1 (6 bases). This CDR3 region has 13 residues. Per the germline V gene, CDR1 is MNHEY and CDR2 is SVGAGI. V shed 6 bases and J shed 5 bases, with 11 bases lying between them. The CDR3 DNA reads TGTGCCAGCAGGAAACAGGGAGATCAGCCCCAGCATTTT. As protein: CASRKQGDQPQHF.

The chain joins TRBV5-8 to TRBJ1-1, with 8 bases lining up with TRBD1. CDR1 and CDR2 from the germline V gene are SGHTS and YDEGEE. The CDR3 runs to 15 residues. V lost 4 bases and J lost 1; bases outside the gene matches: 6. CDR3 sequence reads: CASSPRQGWNTEAFF. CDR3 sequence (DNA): TGTGCCAGCAGCCCCAGACAGGGGTGGAACACTGAAGCTTTCTTT. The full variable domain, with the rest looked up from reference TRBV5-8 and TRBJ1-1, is EAGVTQSPTHLIKTRGQQATLRCSPISGHTSVYWYQQALGLGLQFLLWYDEGEERNRGNFPPRFSGRQFPNYSSELNVNALELEDSALYLCASSPRQGWNTEAFFGQGTRLTVV.

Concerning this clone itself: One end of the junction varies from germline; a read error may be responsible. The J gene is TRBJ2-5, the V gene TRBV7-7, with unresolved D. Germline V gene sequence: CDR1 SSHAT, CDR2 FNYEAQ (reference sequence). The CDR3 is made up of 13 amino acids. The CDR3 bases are TGTGCTAGCAGCTTTATCGGGCAAGAGACCCAGTACTTC. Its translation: CASSFIGQETQYF.

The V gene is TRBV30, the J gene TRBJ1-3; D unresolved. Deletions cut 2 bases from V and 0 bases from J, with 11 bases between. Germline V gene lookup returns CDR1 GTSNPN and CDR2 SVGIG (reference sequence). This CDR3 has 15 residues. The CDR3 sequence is CAWSLLGSSGNTIYF. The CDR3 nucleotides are TGTGCCTGGAGTCTGCTCGGGTCCTCTGGAAACACCATATATTTT.

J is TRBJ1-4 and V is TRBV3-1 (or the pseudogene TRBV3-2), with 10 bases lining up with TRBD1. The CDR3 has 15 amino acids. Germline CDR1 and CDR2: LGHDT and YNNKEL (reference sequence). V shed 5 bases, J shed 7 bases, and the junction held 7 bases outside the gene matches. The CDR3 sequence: CASSNPGQGSEKLFF. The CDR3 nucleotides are TGTGCCAGCAGCAATCCGGGACAGGGGTCTGAAAAACTGTTTTTT.

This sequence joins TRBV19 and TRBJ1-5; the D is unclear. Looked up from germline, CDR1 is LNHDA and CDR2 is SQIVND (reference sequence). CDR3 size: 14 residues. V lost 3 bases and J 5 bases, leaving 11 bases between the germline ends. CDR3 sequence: CASSIAGGYQPQHF. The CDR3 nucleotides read TGTGCCAGTAGTATTGCCGGAGGGTATCAGCCCCAGCATTTT.